The 25 T cell receptor beta chains presented below share a single source sample, sequenced in a study of radiotherapy plus CTLA-4 blockade in lung cancer. Assay: immunoSEQ multiplex PCR; the TCRdb copy retains only in-frame clones and omits some. Here the sample spans fewer than 100,000 clones, under 80% being singletons. This sample comprised peripheral blood, obtained from a patient treated with radiotherapy plus ipilimumab. The receptors stem from a human donor with non-small cell lung cancer whose response to radiotherapy plus ipilimumab could not be evaluated. Some clones in this sample may be carry-over from other donors' samples.

The chain uses TRBV9 and TRBJ2-3, with 7 bases lining up with TRBD1. This CDR3 has 15 amino acids. Germline V gene lookup returns CDR1 SGDLS and CDR2 YYNGEE. The J segment lost 2 bases and the V segment lost 4 bases, leaving 7 bases of the junction unmatched. The CDR3, as DNA: TGTGCCAGCAGCTCCTCCGGGACAGACACAGATACGCAGTATTTT. Its translation: CASSSSGTDTDTQYF.

The V call is TRBV7-9, the J call TRBJ2-7; tentative D call: TRBD1 (5 bases). The CDR3 spans 14 residues. Trimming took off 4 bases at V and 2 bases at J, with 12 bases between the two ends. Germline V gene data show CDR1 as SEHNR and CDR2 as FQNEAQ (reference sequence). CDR3 region: CASSSDRNPYEQYF. CDR3 nucleotides: TGTGCCAGCAGCTCAGACAGAAATCCCTACGAGCAGTACTTC. Drawing the rest from reference TRBV7-9 and TRBJ2-7, the complete variable domain is DTGVSQNPRHKITKRGQNVTFRCDPISEHNRLYWYRQTLGQGPEFLTYFQNEAQLEKSRLLSDRFSAERPKGSFSTLEIQRTEQGDSAMYLCASSSDRNPYEQYFGPGTRLTVT.

The chain joins TRBV29-1 to TRBJ2-5; D is unclear. The V end was cut by 7 bases, the J end by 7 bases, with 19 bases between. The germline CDR1 and CDR2 sequences are SQVTM and ANQGSEA. This CDR3 spans 13 amino acids. The CDR3 spells CSAENVLERTQYF. CDR3 bases: TGCAGCGCCGAGAATGTGCTTGAGAGGACCCAGTACTTC. Supplemented by reference TRBV29-1 and TRBJ2-5, the full variable domain reads SAVISQKPSRDICQRGTSLTIQCQVDSQVTMMFWYRQQPGQSLTLIATANQGSEATYESGFVIDKFPISRPNLTFSTLTVSNMSPEDSSIYLCSAENVLERTQYFGPGTRLLVL.

This sequence joins TRBV27 and TRBJ2-1; 10 bases are shared with TRBD2. CDR3 length equals 15 residues. The junction had 6 bases not matched to a gene; V was cut back by 5 bases and J by 5 bases. From germline, CDR1 is MNHEY and CDR2 SMNVEV (reference sequence). CDR3 sequence (DNA): TGTGCCAGCAGTGCCCGCACTAGCGGGAACAATGAGCAGTTCTTC. It yields the protein CASSARTSGNNEQFF.

This sequence joins TRBV5-4 and TRBJ1-4; a weak D match, TRBD1 (6 bases). Trimming removed 4 bases from V and 2 bases from J, with 15 bases in between. Germline V gene data show CDR1 as SGHNT and CDR2 as YYREEE (reference sequence). This CDR3 spans 16 amino acids. CDR3 coding DNA: TGTGCCAGCAGCCCTGGGGCGGGGGCGACTAATGAAAAACTGTTTTTT. It translates to CASSPGAGATNEKLFF.

This rearrangement joins TRBV7-9 to TRBJ2-3; D may be TRBD1 (6 bases). The CDR3 consists of 17 residues. The V end was cut by 1 base, the J end by 6 bases, with 20 bases between. From germline, CDR1 is SEHNR and CDR2 FQNEAQ (reference sequence). As DNA, the CDR3 is TGTGCCAGCAGCTTAGAAGGCAGGGGTTCGTTCGCGGATACGCAGTATTTT. Protein product: CASSLEGRGSFADTQYF.

The sample holds one count of this clone. The rearrangement joins TRBV27 to TRBJ2-2; the match to TRBD1 covers 11 bases. Germline CDR1 reads MNHEY; CDR2 reads SMNVEV (reference sequence). The CDR3 is made up of 17 amino acids. Losses at the gene ends were 6 bases for V and 3 bases for J; bases not matched to a gene: 9. The CDR3 protein is CASSRWGQGGYTGELFF. As DNA, the CDR3 is TGTGCCAGCAGCCGCTGGGGACAGGGGGGTTACACCGGGGAGCTGTTTTTT.

The chain carries TRBV11-1 and TRBJ2-7; TRBD1 agrees at 8 bases. Per the germline V gene, CDR1 is SGHAT and CDR2 is FQDESV (reference sequence). With V trimmed by 5 bases and J by 5 bases, 8 bases remained unmatched. There are 14 residues in the CDR3. CDR3 amino acids: CASSAPDRGNEQYF. The CDR3 DNA is TGTGCCAGCAGCGCCCCCGACAGGGGCAACGAGCAGTACTTC.

This rearrangement joins TRBV9 to TRBJ1-1; TRBD1 aligns across 7 bases. This CDR3 comprises 14 residues. J was trimmed by 1 base and V by 4 bases; bases with no gene match: 4. Germline lookup yields CDR1 SGDLS and CDR2 YYNGEE. In nucleotides, the CDR3 is TGTGCCAGCAGCACCGGACAGGCGAACACTGAAGCTTTCTTT. Translating gives CASSTGQANTEAFF. The complete variable domain, with remaining parts taken from reference TRBV9 and TRBJ1-1, reads DSGVTQTPKHLITATGQRVTLRCSPRSGDLSVYWYQQSLDQGLQFLIQYYNGEERAKGNILERFSAQQFPDLHSELNLSSLELGDSALYFCASSTGQANTEAFFGQGTRLTVV.

The rearrangement links TRBV2 to TRBJ2-2; the D gene is possibly TRBD1 (6 bases). Trimming shortened V by 2 bases and J by 2 bases, and 9 bases separated the two germline ends. The CDR3 consists of 15 residues. CDR1 and CDR2 from the germline V gene are SNHLY and FYNNEI. CDR3 sequence: CASSEQGPNTGELFF. The CDR3 nucleotides read TGTGCCAGCAGTGAACAGGGGCCTAACACCGGGGAGCTGTTTTTT.

Concerning this clone: Germline and junction disagree at one end, which may indicate a read error. This chain joins TRBV7-7 and TRBJ2-2, with no clear D. The CDR3 covers 13 residues. The V gene's germline CDR1 is SSHAT and CDR2 FNYEAQ (reference sequence). The CDR3 loop is CASSFSPTGELFF. The CDR3 DNA follows: TGTGCTAGCAGCTTTTCTCCCACCGGGGAGCTGTTTTTT.

The chain is built from TRBV11-1 and TRBJ1-2; D unclear. CDR1 is SGHAT and CDR2 is FQDESV in the germline V gene (reference sequence). This CDR3 is built from 13 residues. Trimming removed 5 bases at V and 8 bases at J, with 15 bases between. The CDR3, as DNA: TGTGCCAGCAGCCCTAGTTGGTCCGGAGGCTACACCTTC. It codes for CASSPSWSGGYTF.

The chain links TRBV19 to TRBJ1-2; no clear D. CDR3 length: 12 residues. Germline CDR1 is LNHDA and CDR2 is SQIVND (reference sequence). V dropped 6 bases and J dropped 2 bases, with 7 bases sitting between them. For the CDR3, the DNA is TGTGCCAGTAGGTTGCAGAACTATGGCTACACCTTC. Protein sequence: CASRLQNYGYTF.

The chain employs TRBV5-6 and TRBJ1-2, with 7 bases aligning to TRBD1. CDR3 length equals 16 residues. Germline CDR1 and CDR2: SGHDT and YYEEEE. With V trimmed by 4 bases and J by 4 bases, 13 bases remained unmatched. The CDR3 spells CASSPNGQGVFYGYTF. CDR3 nucleotides: TGTGCCAGCAGCCCGAACGGGCAGGGGGTCTTCTATGGCTACACCTTC. Supplemented by reference TRBV5-6 and TRBJ1-2, the full variable domain reads DAGVTQSPTHLIKTRGQQVTLRCSPKSGHDTVSWYQQALGQGPQFIFQYYEEEERQRGNFPDRFSGHQFPNYSSELNVNALLLGDSALYLCASSPNGQGVFYGYTFGSGTRLTVV.

This clone was picked up one time. The V and J genes are TRBV28 and TRBJ2-3; possible D gene TRBD1, 6 bases. The CDR3 runs to 15 residues. Trimming pared 7 bases from V and 8 bases from J, leaving 22 bases between. Germline CDR1 is MDHEN and CDR2 is SYDVKM. This chain's CDR3 is CASTPWDTRAGTQYF. CDR3 DNA: TGTGCCAGCACCCCCTGGGACACCCGAGCAGGTACGCAGTATTTT. The full variable domain, in which reference TRBV28 and TRBJ2-3 provide the parts outside the CDR3, is DVKVTQSSRYLVKRTGEKVFLECVQDMDHENMFWYRQDPGLGLRLIYFSYDVKMKEKGDIPEGYSVSREKKERFSLILESASTNQTSMYLCASTPWDTRAGTQYFGPGTRLTVL.

The genes are TRBV20-1 and TRBJ1-2; D call uncertain. Trimming removed 3 bases at V and 4 bases at J, with 3 bases between. Germline V lookup: CDR1 DFQATT, CDR2 SNEGSKA (reference sequence). This CDR3 contains 10 residues. For the CDR3, the DNA is TGCAGTGCTAGGAGCTATGGCTACACCTTC. This gives the protein CSARSYGYTF.

This chain links TRBV5-1 with TRBJ2-3; 9 positions match TRBD1. Trimming cost V 3 bases and J 2 bases; bases outside gene matches: 10. In germline, CDR1 is SGHRS, CDR2 YFSETQ. The CDR3 is made up of 17 amino acids. The CDR3 loop is CASSYSPGQGITDTQYF. Here the CDR3 DNA reads TGCGCCAGCAGCTACTCTCCGGGACAGGGTATCACAGATACGCAGTATTTT.

This rearrangement joins TRBV11-2 to TRBJ2-7, with 7 nucleotides matching TRBD1. The germline V gene has CDR1 SGHAT and CDR2 FQNNGV. This CDR3 contains 16 residues. J was trimmed by 0 bases and V by 4 bases; bases with no gene match: 9. CDR3: CASSSTRDSVSYEQYF. DNA of the CDR3: TGTGCCAGCAGCTCAACCCGGGACAGCGTCTCCTACGAGCAGTACTTC.

This rearrangement joins TRBV27 to TRBJ1-6; 8 positions match TRBD1. The CDR3 covers 16 residues. J gave up 11 bases and V 2 bases, and 11 bases lay outside the gene matches. Looked up from germline, CDR1 is MNHEY and CDR2 is SMNVEV (reference sequence). CDR3 sequence (DNA): TGTGCCAGCAGTTTAGGACAGGGCTCAGCAGGCGCACCCCTCCACTTT. This sequence encodes CASSLGQGSAGAPLHF.

The V and J genes are TRBV6-1 and TRBJ1-4; D might be TRBD1 (6 bases). V was cut by 5 bases and J by 5 bases, with 9 bases left in between. The CDR3 has 13 amino acids. Germline V CDR1 and CDR2: MNHNS, SASEGT. This chain's CDR3 is CASSLRGNEKLFF. The CDR3 DNA reads as TGTGCCAGCAGTTTAAGGGGGAATGAAAAACTGTTTTTT.

The chain is built from TRBV28 and TRBJ1-1; 7 bases are shared with TRBD1. Germline CDR1 MDHEN, CDR2 SYDVKM. J gave up 6 bases and V 5 bases, and 12 bases lay outside the gene matches. CDR3 length: 15 residues. CDR3 residues: CASSTRTGPGAEAFF. DNA for the CDR3: TGTGCCAGCAGTACAAGGACAGGCCCGGGAGCTGAAGCTTTCTTT.

The rearrangement joins TRBV5-6 to TRBJ2-7; 7 bases align to TRBD1. CDR1 is SGHDT, CDR2 YYEEEE, per germline. V was clipped by 4 bases and J by 2 bases; unmatched bases: 6. The CDR3 is 14 amino acids. The CDR3 coding sequence is TGTGCCAGCAGCGCAGGGGGTTCGCCCTACGAGCAGTACTTC. It encodes CASSAGGSPYEQYF.

V gene TRBV5-4 combines with J gene TRBJ1-6, with D unresolved. Trimming removed 2 bases at V and 13 bases at J, with 19 bases between. The CDR3 has 15 amino acids. In germline, CDR1 is SGHNT, CDR2 YYREEE (reference sequence). In DNA form, the CDR3 reads TGTGCCAGCAGCTTCGGTGGGGAGGGATTGCGGCCCCTCCACTTT. Amino acid sequence: CASSFGGEGLRPLHF.

V usage is TRBV2 and J usage is TRBJ2-2; D may be TRBD1 (6 bases). V was shortened by 7 bases and J by 0 bases, with 12 bases between the two germline ends. The CDR3 extends over 15 amino acids. CDR1 is SNHLY, CDR2 FYNNEI, per germline. CDR3 in DNA: TGTGCCAGCACCTGGACAGCTGCGAACACCGGGGAGCTGTTTTTT. It specifies CASTWTAANTGELFF.

This rearrangement joins TRBV5-1 to TRBJ2-7, with 9 bases aligning to TRBD1. In germline, CDR1 is SGHRS, CDR2 YFSETQ. Trimming took 4 bases from V and 4 from J; bases not matched to a gene: 6. The CDR3 sequence is 14 residues long. The DNA for the CDR3 is TGCGCCAGCAGCGGACAGGGGATGCGATACGAGCAGTACTTC. It yields the protein CASSGQGMRYEQYF.